One TCR beta chain is described in this entry. Germline V gene sequence: CDR1 SGDLS, CDR2 YYNGEE. V lost 0 bases and J lost 3, with 15 bases in between. The CDR3 covers 17 residues. This record comes from a study of T-cell memory formation after mild COVID-19. After 5'RACE with constant-segment primers, TCR alpha and TCR beta cDNA libraries carrying sample barcodes and UMIs were obtained. TCRdb independently ran MiXCR on the 5' RACE reads; one entry per CDR3 protein. The data contain roughly 200,000 distinct CDR3 sequences, around a fifth of them singletons. The sequence came from an adult woman who had mild COVID-19 (a few samples of this study predate the infection). Cell type and time point are not known. Sequenced material: PBMCs or a T cell subset sorted from them (not recorded which). The genes are TRBV9 and TRBJ2-2, with D possibly TRBD2 on 6 matching bases. CDR3 loop: CASSVGGDPGYTGELFF. CDR3 nucleotide sequence: TGTGCCAGCAGCGTAGGGGGGGACCCCGGGTACACCGGGGAGCTGTTTTTT.